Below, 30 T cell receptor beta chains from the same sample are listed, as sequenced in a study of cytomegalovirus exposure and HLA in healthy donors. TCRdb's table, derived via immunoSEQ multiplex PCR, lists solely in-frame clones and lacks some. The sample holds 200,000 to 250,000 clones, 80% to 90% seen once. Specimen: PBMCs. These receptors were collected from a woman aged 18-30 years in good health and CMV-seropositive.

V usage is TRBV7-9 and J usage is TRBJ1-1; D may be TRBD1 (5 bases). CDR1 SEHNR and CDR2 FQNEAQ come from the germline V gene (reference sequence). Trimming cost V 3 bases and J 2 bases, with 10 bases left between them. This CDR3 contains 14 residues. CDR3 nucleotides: TGTGCCAGCAGCTTCCAGGGCAGTAACACTGAAGCTTTCTTT. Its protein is CASSFQGSNTEAFF.

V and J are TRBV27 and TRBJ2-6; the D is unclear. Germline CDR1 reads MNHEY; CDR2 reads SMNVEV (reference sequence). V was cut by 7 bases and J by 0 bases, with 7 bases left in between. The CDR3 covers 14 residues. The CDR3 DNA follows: TGTGCCAGCACCCCCGGCTCTGGGGCCAACGTCCTGACTTTC. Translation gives CASTPGSGANVLTF.

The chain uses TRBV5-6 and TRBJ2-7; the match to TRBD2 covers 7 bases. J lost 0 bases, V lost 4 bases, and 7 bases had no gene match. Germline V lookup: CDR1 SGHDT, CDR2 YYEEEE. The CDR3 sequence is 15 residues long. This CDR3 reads CASSPPGGYSYEQYF. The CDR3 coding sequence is TGTGCCAGCAGCCCCCCCGGGGGGTACTCCTACGAGCAGTACTTC.

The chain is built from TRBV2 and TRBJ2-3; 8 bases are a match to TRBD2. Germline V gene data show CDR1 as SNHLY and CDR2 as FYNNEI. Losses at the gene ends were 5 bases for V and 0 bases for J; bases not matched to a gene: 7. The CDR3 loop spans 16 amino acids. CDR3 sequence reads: CASSLFSGISTDTQYF. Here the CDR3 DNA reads TGTGCCAGCAGTTTATTTAGCGGGATTAGCACAGATACGCAGTATTTT.

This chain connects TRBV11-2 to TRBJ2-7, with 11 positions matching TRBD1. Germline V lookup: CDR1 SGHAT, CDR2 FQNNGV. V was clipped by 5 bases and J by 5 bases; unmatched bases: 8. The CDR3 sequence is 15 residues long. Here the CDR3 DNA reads TGTGCCAGCAGCGGAGGACAGGGGGCACCCAACGAGCAGTACTTC. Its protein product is CASSGGQGAPNEQYF.

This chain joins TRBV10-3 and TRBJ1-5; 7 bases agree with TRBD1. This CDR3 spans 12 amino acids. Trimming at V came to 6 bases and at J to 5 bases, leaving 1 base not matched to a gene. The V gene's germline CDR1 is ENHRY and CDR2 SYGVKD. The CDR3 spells CAISQGDQPQHF. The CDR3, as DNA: TGTGCCATCAGCCAGGGGGATCAGCCCCAGCATTTT.

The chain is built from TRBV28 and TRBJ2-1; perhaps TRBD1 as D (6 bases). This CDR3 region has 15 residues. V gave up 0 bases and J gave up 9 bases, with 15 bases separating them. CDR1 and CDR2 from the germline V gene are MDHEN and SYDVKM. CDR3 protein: CASSLWGAESGEQFF. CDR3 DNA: TGTGCCAGCAGTTTATGGGGGGCGGAAAGCGGTGAGCAGTTCTTC.

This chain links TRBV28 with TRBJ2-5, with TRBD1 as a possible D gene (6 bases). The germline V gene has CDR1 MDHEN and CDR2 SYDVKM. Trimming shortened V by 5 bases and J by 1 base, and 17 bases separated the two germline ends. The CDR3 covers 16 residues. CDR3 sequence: CASSPLLRTAQETQYF. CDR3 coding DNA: TGTGCCAGCAGTCCCCTACTCAGGACAGCCCAAGAGACCCAGTACTTC.

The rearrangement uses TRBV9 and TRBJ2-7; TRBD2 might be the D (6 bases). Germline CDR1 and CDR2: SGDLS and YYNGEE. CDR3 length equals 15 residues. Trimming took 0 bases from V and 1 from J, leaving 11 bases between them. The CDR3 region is CASSVGSGASYEQYF. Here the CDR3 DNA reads TGTGCCAGCAGCGTAGGATCGGGAGCGTCCTACGAGCAGTACTTC. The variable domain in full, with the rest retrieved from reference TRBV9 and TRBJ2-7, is DSGVTQTPKHLITATGQRVTLRCSPRSGDLSVYWYQQSLDQGLQFLIQYYNGEERAKGNILERFSAQQFPDLHSELNLSSLELGDSALYFCASSVGSGASYEQYFGPGTRLTVT.

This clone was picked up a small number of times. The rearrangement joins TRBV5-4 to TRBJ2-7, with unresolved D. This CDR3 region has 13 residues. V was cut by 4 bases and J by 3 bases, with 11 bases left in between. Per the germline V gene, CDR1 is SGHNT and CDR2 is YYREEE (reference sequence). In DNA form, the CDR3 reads TGTGCCAGCAGCCCGCCAGGTGGCTACGAGCAGTACTTC. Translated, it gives CASSPPGGYEQYF.

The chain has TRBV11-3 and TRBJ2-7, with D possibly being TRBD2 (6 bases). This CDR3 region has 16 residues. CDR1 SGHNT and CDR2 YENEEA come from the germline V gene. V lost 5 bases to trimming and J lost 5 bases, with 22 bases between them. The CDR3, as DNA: TGTGCCAGCAGCCCCGGGGGTCCCGGGAAGTCTGACGAGCAGTACTTC. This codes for CASSPGGPGKSDEQYF.

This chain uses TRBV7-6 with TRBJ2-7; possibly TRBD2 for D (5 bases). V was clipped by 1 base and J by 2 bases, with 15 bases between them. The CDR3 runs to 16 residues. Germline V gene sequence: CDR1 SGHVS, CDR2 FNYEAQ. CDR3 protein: CASSLGTPPGPYEQYF. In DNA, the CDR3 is TGTGCCAGCAGCTTAGGGACTCCCCCCGGCCCCTACGAGCAGTACTTC.

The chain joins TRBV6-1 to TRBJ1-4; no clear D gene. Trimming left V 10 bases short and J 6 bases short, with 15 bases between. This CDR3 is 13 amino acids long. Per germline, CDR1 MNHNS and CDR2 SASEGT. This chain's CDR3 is CATRQIGDEKLFF. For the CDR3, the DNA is TGTGCCACTCGCCAGATCGGGGATGAAAAACTGTTTTTT.

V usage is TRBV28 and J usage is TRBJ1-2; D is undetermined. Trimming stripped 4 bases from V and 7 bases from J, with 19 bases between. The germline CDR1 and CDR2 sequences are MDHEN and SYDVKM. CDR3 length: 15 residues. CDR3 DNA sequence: TGTGCCAGCAGTTCGGGAGGGAGAAAGATGGGTGGCTACACCTTC. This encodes CASSSGGRKMGGYTF.

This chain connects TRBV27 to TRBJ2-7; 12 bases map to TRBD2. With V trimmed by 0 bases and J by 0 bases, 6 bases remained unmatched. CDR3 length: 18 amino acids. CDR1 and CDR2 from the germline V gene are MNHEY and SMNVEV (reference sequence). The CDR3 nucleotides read TGTGCCAGCAGTTTATCGCTAGCGGGAGGGATCTCCTCCTACGAGCAGTACTTC. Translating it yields CASSLSLAGGISSYEQYF.

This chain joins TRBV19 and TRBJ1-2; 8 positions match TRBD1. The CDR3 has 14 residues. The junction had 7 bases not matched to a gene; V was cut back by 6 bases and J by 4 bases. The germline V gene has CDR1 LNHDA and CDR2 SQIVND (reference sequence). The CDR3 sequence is CASRTRTGRYGYTF. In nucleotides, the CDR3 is TGTGCCAGTAGAACCAGGACAGGGCGCTATGGCTACACCTTC.

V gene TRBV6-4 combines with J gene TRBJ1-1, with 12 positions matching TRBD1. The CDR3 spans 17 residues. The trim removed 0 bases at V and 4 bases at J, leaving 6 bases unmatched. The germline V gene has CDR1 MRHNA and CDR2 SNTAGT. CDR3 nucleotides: TGTGCCAGCAGTGACTCCCCGGGACAGGGGGCCGGCACTGAAGCTTTCTTT. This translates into CASSDSPGQGAGTEAFF.

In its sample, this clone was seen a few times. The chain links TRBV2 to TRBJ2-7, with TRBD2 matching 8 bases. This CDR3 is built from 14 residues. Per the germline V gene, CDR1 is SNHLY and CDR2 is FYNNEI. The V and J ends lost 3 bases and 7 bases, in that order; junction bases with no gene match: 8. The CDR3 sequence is CASSDGAGGVEQYF. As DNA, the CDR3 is TGTGCCAGCAGTGATGGCGCGGGAGGCGTTGAGCAGTACTTC. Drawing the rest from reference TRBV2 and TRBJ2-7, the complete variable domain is EPEVTQTPSHQVTQMGQEVILRCVPISNHLYFYWYRQILGQKVEFLVSFYNNEISEKSEIFDDQFSVERPDGSNFTLKIRSTKLEDSAMYFCASSDGAGGVEQYFGPGTRLTVT.

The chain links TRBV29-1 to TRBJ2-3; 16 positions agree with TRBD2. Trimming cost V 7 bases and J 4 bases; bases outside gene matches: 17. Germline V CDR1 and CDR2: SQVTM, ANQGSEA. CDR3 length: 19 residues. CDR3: CSGTGMGTSGRALADTQYF. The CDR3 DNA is TGCAGCGGGACCGGAATGGGGACTAGCGGGAGGGCCTTGGCAGATACGCAGTATTTT.

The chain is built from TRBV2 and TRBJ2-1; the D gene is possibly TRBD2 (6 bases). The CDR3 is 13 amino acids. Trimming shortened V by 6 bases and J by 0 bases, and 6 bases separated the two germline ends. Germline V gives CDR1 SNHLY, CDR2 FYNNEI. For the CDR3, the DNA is TGTGCCAGCAGGGACTACTCCTACAATGAGCAGTTCTTC. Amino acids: CASRDYSYNEQFF.

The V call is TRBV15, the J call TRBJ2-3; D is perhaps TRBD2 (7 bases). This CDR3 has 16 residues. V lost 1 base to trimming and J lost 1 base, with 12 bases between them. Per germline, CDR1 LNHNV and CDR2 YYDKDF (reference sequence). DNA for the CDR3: TGTGCCACCAGCAGAGGGGGGGGCCAGGGCACAGATACGCAGTATTTT. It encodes CATSRGGGQGTDTQYF.

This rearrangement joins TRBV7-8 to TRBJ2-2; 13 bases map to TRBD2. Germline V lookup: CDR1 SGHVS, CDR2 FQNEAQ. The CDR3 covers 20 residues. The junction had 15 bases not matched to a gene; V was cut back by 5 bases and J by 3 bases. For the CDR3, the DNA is TGTGCCAGCAGCCCCGGCAGGGTCCGGACTAGCGGGAGTTACACCGGGGAGCTGTTTTTT. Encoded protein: CASSPGRVRTSGSYTGELFF.

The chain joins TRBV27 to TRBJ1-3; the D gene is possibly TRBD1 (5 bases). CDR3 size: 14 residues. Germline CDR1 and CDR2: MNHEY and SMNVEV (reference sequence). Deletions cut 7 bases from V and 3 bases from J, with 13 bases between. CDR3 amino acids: CASKWGGDGNTIYF. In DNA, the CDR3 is TGTGCCAGCAAGTGGGGGGGAGATGGAAACACCATATATTTT.

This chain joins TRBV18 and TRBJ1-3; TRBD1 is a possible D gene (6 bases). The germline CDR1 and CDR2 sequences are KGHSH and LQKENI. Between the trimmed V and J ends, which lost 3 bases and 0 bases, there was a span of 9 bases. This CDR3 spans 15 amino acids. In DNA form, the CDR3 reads TGTGCCAGCTCACCGCCGGGACACTCTGGAAACACCATATATTTT. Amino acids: CASSPPGHSGNTIYF.

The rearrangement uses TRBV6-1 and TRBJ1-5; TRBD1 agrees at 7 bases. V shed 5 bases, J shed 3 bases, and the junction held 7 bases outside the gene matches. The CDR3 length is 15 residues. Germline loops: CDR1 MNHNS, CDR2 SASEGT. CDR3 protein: CASSLQGSLNQPQHF. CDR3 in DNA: TGTGCCAGCAGTCTACAGGGGTCTCTCAATCAGCCCCAGCATTTT.

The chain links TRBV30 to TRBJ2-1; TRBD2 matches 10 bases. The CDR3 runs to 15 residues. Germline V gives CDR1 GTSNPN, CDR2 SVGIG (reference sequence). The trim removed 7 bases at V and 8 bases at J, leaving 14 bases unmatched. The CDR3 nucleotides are TGTGCCTTACTGGAGTGGGGACTAGCGAGATATGAGCAGTTCTTC. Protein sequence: CALLEWGLARYEQFF.

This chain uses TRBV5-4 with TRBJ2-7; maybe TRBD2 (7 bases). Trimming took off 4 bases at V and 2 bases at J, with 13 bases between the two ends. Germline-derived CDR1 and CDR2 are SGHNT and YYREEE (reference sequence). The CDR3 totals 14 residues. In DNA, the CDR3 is TGTGCCAGCAGCCCTGGGGGGGACACCTACGAGCAGTACTTC. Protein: CASSPGGDTYEQYF.

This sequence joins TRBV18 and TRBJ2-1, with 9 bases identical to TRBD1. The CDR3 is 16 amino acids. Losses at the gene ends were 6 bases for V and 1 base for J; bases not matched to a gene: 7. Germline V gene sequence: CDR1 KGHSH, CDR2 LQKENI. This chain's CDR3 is CASSPAGTGSYNEQFF. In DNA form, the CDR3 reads TGTGCCAGCTCCCCAGCCGGGACAGGGTCCTACAATGAGCAGTTCTTC.

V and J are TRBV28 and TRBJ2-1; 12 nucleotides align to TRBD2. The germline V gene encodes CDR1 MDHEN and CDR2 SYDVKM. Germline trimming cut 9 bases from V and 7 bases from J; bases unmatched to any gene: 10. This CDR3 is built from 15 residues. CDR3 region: CARPIWTSGKNEQFF. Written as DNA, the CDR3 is TGTGCCAGGCCAATATGGACTAGCGGGAAGAATGAGCAGTTCTTC.

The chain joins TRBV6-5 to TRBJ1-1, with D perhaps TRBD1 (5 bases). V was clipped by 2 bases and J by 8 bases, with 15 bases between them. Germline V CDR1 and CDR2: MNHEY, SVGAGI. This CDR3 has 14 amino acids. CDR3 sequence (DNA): TGTGCCAGCAGTTACGGGCGGGGGGAGGCCGAAGCTTTCTTT. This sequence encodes CASSYGRGEAEAFF.